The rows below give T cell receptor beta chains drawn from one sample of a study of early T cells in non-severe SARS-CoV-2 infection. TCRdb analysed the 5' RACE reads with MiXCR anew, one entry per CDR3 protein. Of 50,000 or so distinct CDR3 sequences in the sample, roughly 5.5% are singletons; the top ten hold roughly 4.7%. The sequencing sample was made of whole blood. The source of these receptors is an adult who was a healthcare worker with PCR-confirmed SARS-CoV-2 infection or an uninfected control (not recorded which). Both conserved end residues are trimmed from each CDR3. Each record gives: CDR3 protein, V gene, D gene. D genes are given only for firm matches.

CDR3: ASGPGLAVAKNIQY
V: TRBV12-5
D: TRBD2

CDR3: ASIGQSEAF
V: TRBV6-2/TRBV6-3
D: -

CDR3: ASDSGLEAPDTQY
V: TRBV12-5
D: TRBD2

CDR3: ASSSIRDSLLVQQY
V: TRBV5-4
D: TRBD1

CDR3: ASSMSPLLTGETQY
V: TRBV2
D: -

CDR3: SADLGLYEQY
V: TRBV20-1
D: -

CDR3: ATSRTRPSYNEQF
V: TRBV15
D: -

CDR3: ASSDTYEQF
V: TRBV5-1
D: -

CDR3: ASSSGLKETDTQY
V: TRBV5-4
D: -

CDR3: ASSRLQDSYEQY
V: TRBV18
D: -

CDR3: ASSSTSGGVNTGELF
V: TRBV7-3
D: TRBD2

CDR3: ASRRRGTGELF
V: TRBV7-8
D: -

CDR3: ASSLVGGPSTDTQY
V: TRBV7-6
D: -

CDR3: AILGRERRDTQY
V: TRBV11-2
D: TRBD2

CDR3: ASRTGGRPLEQY
V: TRBV12-2
D: -

CDR3: ASSYGTGGTGELF
V: TRBV6-5
D: TRBD1

CDR3: ASSQSRSGDKYNEQF
V: TRBV9
D: TRBD2

CDR3: ASSEAAVGGTQY
V: TRBV6-1
D: TRBD2

CDR3: ASSYAGTSGGKNIQY
V: TRBV6-5
D: TRBD2

CDR3: ASGQVNTGELF
V: TRBV2
D: -

CDR3: ASSVASTGNTEAF
V: TRBV9
D: -

CDR3: ASTRGYEQF
V: TRBV12-3/TRBV12-4
D: -

CDR3: ASSLWMGQFYEQY
V: TRBV11-2
D: -

CDR3: ASSPRVGLARDTQY
V: TRBV19
D: TRBD2

CDR3: SASIVVRTDTQY
V: TRBV20-1
D: -

CDR3: ASRPGTGPTEQF
V: TRBV27
D: TRBD1

CDR3: ASSRPPSNQPQH
V: TRBV28
D: -

CDR3: ATSDPSGRRGTGELF
V: TRBV24-1
D: TRBD2

CDR3: ASSQDPRWPGDTDTQY
V: TRBV3-1
D: -

CDR3: ASSYRTSGQGTQY
V: TRBV6-5
D: TRBD2

CDR3: AWRGGDTQY
V: TRBV30
D: -

CDR3: ATSDGGRLPDTQY
V: TRBV24-1
D: -

CDR3: ASSELANTEAF
V: TRBV25-1
D: -

CDR3: ASSRPDGADTQY
V: TRBV6-2/TRBV6-3
D: -

CDR3: ASTPGGLTYEQY
V: TRBV4-3
D: -

CDR3: ASSLSGAQETQY
V: TRBV5-1
D: -

CDR3: ASSPSGLEKLF
V: TRBV5-1
D: -

CDR3: ASLQGVAGNQPQH
V: TRBV16
D: TRBD1

CDR3: ASSRRDADTQY
V: TRBV3-1
D: -

CDR3: ASSKDTQY
V: TRBV18
D: -

CDR3: ASSLTGTPIYNEQF
V: TRBV5-1
D: -

CDR3: ASSPGRGNTEAF
V: TRBV27
D: -

CDR3: ATSRGLSYEQY
V: TRBV6-1
D: -

CDR3: ATTHGGIVNYGYT
V: TRBV15
D: -

CDR3: ASSLRAAEQY
V: TRBV6-1
D: -

CDR3: ASSAGSGRGAEAF
V: TRBV7-2
D: -

CDR3: SVNFNPLAVHQETQY
V: TRBV29-1
D: TRBD2

CDR3: ASVLHLAGNEQF
V: TRBV10-3
D: TRBD2

CDR3: AISVLTGELF
V: TRBV10-3
D: -

CDR3: ASYLDAGTGELF
V: TRBV2
D: -

CDR3: ASSLSNRDTQY
V: TRBV7-6
D: -

CDR3: ASSTTSGPSTDTQY
V: TRBV11-2
D: TRBD2

CDR3: ASKAGGSETQY
V: TRBV12-3/TRBV12-4
D: TRBD1

CDR3: ASSDSGMNTGELF
V: TRBV2
D: TRBD2

CDR3: ASSFDRGDQPQH
V: TRBV6-1
D: TRBD1

CDR3: ASRRGQSIYGYT
V: TRBV2
D: -

CDR3: ASSQRRQYNSPLH
V: TRBV12-3/TRBV12-4
D: -

CDR3: SGGDDEQY
V: TRBV20-1
D: -

CDR3: ASSSYPSPLH
V: TRBV7-2
D: -

CDR3: ASSYSSGGAYEQY
V: TRBV6-5
D: TRBD2